The rows below give T cell receptor beta chains drawn from one sample of a study of beta chain features in type 1 diabetes. Only in-frame clones appear in the TCRdb table, and some are missing; sequencing was by immunoSEQ multiplex PCR. The sample yields about 180,000 clones, more than 10% seen once. The material sequenced was central memory CD4+ T cells from blood. Source of these receptors: a woman younger than 30 in good health. CDR3s leave out the opening cysteine and the closing phenylalanine or tryptophan. A D gene is named only where the DNA matches it firmly.

>-|TRBJ2-1|TRBV7-9
ASSSAVSAGEQF
>TRBD2|TRBJ2-1|TRBV18
ASSPPATSGIRRQF
>-|TRBJ2-1|TRBV7-2
ASSPGEPTEQF
>TRBD1|TRBJ1-2|TRBV28
ASSMTGGSGYT
>TRBD1|TRBJ1-2|TRBV10-3
AISGTGEDGYT
>-|TRBJ2-7|TRBV5-1
ASSAAGEQY
>-|TRBJ2-2|TRBV5-1
ASSLAAANTGELF
>TRBD1|TRBJ2-3|TRBV7-7
ASSLDTGGTDTQY
>-|TRBJ1-4|TRBV30
AWSVHANEKLF
>-|TRBJ1-1|TRBV19
ASIPWGDNTEAF
>-|TRBJ2-7|TRBV18
ASSPGISYEQY
>TRBD1|TRBJ2-1|TRBV30
AWSLDRGLGQF
>-|TRBJ1-2|TRBV28
ASSLLGAWT
>TRBD2|TRBJ2-1|TRBV14
ASSLIGREAWF
>-|TRBJ2-7|TRBV7-8
ASSTGSGWNYEQY
>-|TRBJ2-2|TRBV27
ASKTANTGELF
>-|TRBJ1-2|TRBV11-2
ASSLLGIYGYT
>-|TRBJ2-2|TRBV6-4
ASKLGGENTGELF
>TRBD1|TRBJ1-1|TRBV30
ARGRALEAF
>TRBD1|TRBJ1-1|TRBV27
ASSPREGAGNTEAF
>-|TRBJ1-1|TRBV27
ASIPGDRLSEAF
>TRBD1|TRBJ1-2|TRBV28
ASMYRTGGYGYT
>-|TRBJ2-2|TRBV21-1
ASSTLAGGGTGELF
>TRBD2|TRBJ2-3|TRBV9
ASSVELAASTDTQY
>TRBD2|TRBJ2-1|TRBV5-1
ASSLDGGRGYNEQF
>TRBD1|TRBJ1-1|TRBV13
ASSVDRGVNTEAF
>TRBD1|TRBJ1-5|TRBV2
ASRGDRGNQPQH
>-|TRBJ2-7|TRBV5-4
ASREQGSYEQY
>-|TRBJ1-1|TRBV28
ASSHRWNTEAF
>-|TRBJ2-6|TRBV6-5
ASRTPNGGANVLT
>TRBD2|TRBJ2-1|TRBV5-6
ASSFLAGENEQF
>-|TRBJ1-1|TRBV27
ASSLSGAWGTEAF
>TRBD1|TRBJ2-1|TRBV6-1
ASRAGTAYNEQF
>TRBD1|TRBJ1-3|TRBV30
AWRVRGGGGNTIY
>-|TRBJ1-1|TRBV30
AWIQMNTEAF
>-|TRBJ2-1|TRBV28
ASGQTLGNDEQF
>-|TRBJ1-1|TRBV30
AWKGGGNTEAF
>-|TRBJ1-1|TRBV30
AWSGEVNTEAF
>-|TRBJ2-3|TRBV7-9
ASSPYPGLRTDTQY
>-|TRBJ2-4|TRBV7-8
ASSLRQGGIAKNIQY
>-|TRBJ1-3|TRBV29-1
SVRLSGNTIY
>-|TRBJ1-2|TRBV28
AASVSNYGYT
>TRBD2|TRBJ2-3|TRBV5-1
ASSGTSGSTDTQY
>-|TRBJ2-5|TRBV5-4
ASSLAASRSHGTQY
>TRBD1|TRBJ1-2|TRBV6-6
ASRRGDRGNSYT
>-|TRBJ2-3|TRBV18
ASSPNTDTQY
>-|TRBJ1-1|TRBV23-1
ASTGGPTEAF
>TRBD1|TRBJ2-5|TRBV7-2
ASSSGTGTVTQY
>-|TRBJ1-5|TRBV7-9
ASSPVNSNQPQH
>TRBD1|TRBJ2-7|TRBV18
ASSPGTVFYEQY
>-|TRBJ2-2|TRBV5-1
ASSLAQVNTGELF
>-|TRBJ1-1|TRBV29-1
SVEAVASAAEAF
>-|TRBJ1-1|TRBV28
ASGPWEATLEAF
>TRBD1|TRBJ2-5|TRBV30
AWVYRGQETQY
>TRBD2|TRBJ2-1|TRBV6-5
ASSYVSLAGYNEQF
>-|TRBJ1-2|TRBV9
ASSVFEQTNYGYT
>TRBD2|TRBJ2-1|TRBV11-2
ASSLTSGRAREQF
>TRBD2|TRBJ2-7|TRBV9
ASSAYERDSYEQY
>TRBD2|TRBJ2-1|TRBV4-2
ASSQESSGYNEQF